This entry is about one TCR beta chain. Its antigen is unidentified. The sample belongs to a study of siplizumab effects on memory and regulatory T cells. Overall study results and limits: No functional test confirmed suppression by proliferating siplizumab-culture Tregs. About 75-97% of proliferating CD4+ or CD8+ clones had no assignable naive or memory phenotype.

Some clones are missing from TCRdb's copy, which holds only in-frame ones; the method was immunoSEQ multiplex PCR. Counted here are over 85,000 clones, about 93% occurring once; the ten biggest clones make up approximately 0.31%. The CDR3 sequence is 13 residues long. V was cut by 7 bases and J by 4 bases, with 14 bases left in between. Germline V CDR1 and CDR2: SQVTM, ANQGSEA. V gene TRBV29-1 combines with J gene TRBJ2-1, with D unclear. The TCR sequence derives from a human donor in good health. What was sequenced was non-Treg CD4+ T cells sorted from blood. The CDR3 bases are TGCAGCGCAAGGACGGGCGTATACAATGAGCAGTTCTTC. Its protein product is CSARTGVYNEQFF.